This T cell receptor (beta chain) is from a study of CD4 T cells in relation to SARS-CoV-2 and coronaviruses. Study background: TCR beta CDR3s were sequenced after 10-day antigen culture of PBMCs.

Notes on this clone: What it binds is not known.

CD4+ T cells from unexposed donors were obtained before the COVID-19 pandemic (2011-2018). After roughly ten days of culture, CD4+ T cells were isolated. Testing used SARS-CoV-2 S/N and four cold-coronavirus spikes on unexposed-donor CD4+ T cells, cells permitting. The CDR3 sequence is 17 residues long. The V end lost 1 base, the J end lost 6 bases, and 18 bases lay between the germline ends. CDR1 SGHAT and CDR2 FQNNGV come from the germline V gene. Clones were read by immunoSEQ multiplex PCR, and TCRdb kept only the in-frame ones, dropping some. The sample records tens of thousands of clones, around 78% being singletons.

The V gene is TRBV11-2, the J gene TRBJ2-2; possibly TRBD1 for D (6 bases). This TCR derives from a human donor in good health. The specimen sequenced was CD4+ T cells from PBMCs, cultured in vitro. CDR3 sequence: CASSLAVSYKGAGELFF. The DNA for the CDR3 is TGTGCCAGCAGCTTAGCAGTTTCATACAAGGGGGCCGGGGAGCTGTTTTTT. Full variable domain (rest looked up from reference TRBV11-2 and TRBJ2-2): EAGVAQSPRYKIIEKRQSVAFWCNPISGHATLYWYQQILGQGPKLLIQFQNNGVVDDSQLPKDRFSAERLKGVDSTLKIQPAKLEDSAVYLCASSLAVSYKGAGELFFGEGSRLTVL.